This TCR beta chain emerged from a study of T cell changes during pregnancy in multiple sclerosis. CDR3 length equals 16 residues. The germline V gene has CDR1 SGHKS and CDR2 YYEKEE (reference sequence). Between the trimmed V and J ends, which lost 3 bases and 0 bases, there was a span of 13 bases. The assay was immunoSEQ multiplex PCR, and TCRdb's table has in-frame clones only and misses some. The sample lists 20,000 or so clones, roughly 90% occurring once. Specimen: CD4+ T cells from peripheral blood mononuclear cells, collected after pregnancy. This TCR came from a female donor in good health, enrolled as a control in a pregnancy study. This sequence joins TRBV5-5 and TRBJ1-5; no definite D call. For the CDR3, the DNA is TGTGCCAGCAGCTCCGGACTGCCGAATAGCAATCAGCCCCAGCATTTT. Amino acid sequence: CASSSGLPNSNQPQHF.